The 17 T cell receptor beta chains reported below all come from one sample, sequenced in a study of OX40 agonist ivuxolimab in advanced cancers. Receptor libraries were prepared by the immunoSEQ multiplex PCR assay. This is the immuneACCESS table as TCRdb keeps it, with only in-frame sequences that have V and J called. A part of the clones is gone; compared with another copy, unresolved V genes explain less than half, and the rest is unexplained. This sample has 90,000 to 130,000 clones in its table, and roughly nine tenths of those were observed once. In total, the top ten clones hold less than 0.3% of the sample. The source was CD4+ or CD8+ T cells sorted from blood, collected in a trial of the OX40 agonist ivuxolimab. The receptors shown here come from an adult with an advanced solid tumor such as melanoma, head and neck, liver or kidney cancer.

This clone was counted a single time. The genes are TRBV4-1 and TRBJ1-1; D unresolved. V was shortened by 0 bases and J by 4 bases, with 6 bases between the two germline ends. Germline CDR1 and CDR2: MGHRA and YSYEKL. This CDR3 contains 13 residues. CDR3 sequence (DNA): TGCGCCAGCAGCCAAGAGGGCCGCACTGAAGCTTTCTTT. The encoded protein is CASSQEGRTEAFF.

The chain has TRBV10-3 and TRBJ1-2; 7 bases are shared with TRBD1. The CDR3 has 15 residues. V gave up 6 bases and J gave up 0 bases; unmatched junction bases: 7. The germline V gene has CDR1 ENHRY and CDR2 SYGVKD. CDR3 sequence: CAIRGPTGTNYGYTF. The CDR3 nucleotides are TGTGCCATCAGGGGGCCGACAGGGACTAACTATGGCTACACCTTC.

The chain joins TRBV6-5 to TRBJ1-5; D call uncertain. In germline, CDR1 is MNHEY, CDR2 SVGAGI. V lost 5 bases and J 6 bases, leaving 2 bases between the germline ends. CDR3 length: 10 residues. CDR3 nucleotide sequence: TGTGCCAGCAGTACTCAGCCCCAGCATTTT. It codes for CASSTQPQHF.

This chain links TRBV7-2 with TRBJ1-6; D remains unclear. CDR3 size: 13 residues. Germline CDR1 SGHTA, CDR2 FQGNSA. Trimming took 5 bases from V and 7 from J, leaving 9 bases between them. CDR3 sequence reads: CASSQERNSPLHF. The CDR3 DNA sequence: TGTGCCAGCAGCCAGGAGCGGAATTCACCCCTCCACTTT. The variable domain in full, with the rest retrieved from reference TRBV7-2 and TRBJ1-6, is GAGVSQSPSNKVTEKGKDVELRCDPISGHTALYWYRQSLGQGLEFLIYFQGNSAPDKSGLPSDRFSAERTGGSVSTLTIQRTQQEDSAVYLCASSQERNSPLHFGNGTRLTVT.

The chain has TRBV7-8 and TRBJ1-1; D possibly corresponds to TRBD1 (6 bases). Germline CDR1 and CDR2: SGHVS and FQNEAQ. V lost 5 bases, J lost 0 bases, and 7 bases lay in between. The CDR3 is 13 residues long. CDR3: CASSGGLNTEAFF. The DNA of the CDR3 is TGTGCCAGCAGCGGGGGGCTGAACACTGAAGCTTTCTTT.

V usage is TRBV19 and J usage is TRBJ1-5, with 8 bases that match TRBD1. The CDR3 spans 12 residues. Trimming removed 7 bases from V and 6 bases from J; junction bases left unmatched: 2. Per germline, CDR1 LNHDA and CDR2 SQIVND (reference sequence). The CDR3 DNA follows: TGTGCCAGTATGACAGGGGCTCAGCCCCAGCATTTT. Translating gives CASMTGAQPQHF.

CDR3 sequence reads: CASRPGTSLNQPQHF. The CDR3 coding sequence is TGTGCCAGCAGACCCGGGACATCCCTCAATCAGCCCCAGCATTTT. The V and J genes are TRBV28 and TRBJ1-5, with TRBD1 as a possible D gene (6 bases). The CDR3 has 15 amino acids. V was cut by 6 bases and J by 3 bases, with 15 bases left in between. In germline, CDR1 is MDHEN, CDR2 SYDVKM. Supplemented by reference TRBV28 and TRBJ1-5, the full variable domain reads DVKVTQSSRYLVKRTGEKVFLECVQDMDHENMFWYRQDPGLGLRLIYFSYDVKMKEKGDIPEGYSVSREKKERFSLILESASTNQTSMYLCASRPGTSLNQPQHFGDGTRLSIL.

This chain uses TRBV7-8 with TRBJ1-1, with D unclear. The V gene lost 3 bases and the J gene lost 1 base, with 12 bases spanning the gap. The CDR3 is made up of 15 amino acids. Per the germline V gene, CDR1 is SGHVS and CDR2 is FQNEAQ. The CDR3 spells CASSFFSGSNTEAFF. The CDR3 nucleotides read TGTGCCAGCAGCTTCTTCAGCGGGTCGAACACTGAAGCTTTCTTT.

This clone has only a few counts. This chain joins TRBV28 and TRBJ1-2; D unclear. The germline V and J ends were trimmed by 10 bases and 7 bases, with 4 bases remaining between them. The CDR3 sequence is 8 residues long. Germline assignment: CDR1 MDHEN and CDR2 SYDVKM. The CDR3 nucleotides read TGTGCCATAGGTGGCTACACCTTC. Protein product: CAIGGYTF.

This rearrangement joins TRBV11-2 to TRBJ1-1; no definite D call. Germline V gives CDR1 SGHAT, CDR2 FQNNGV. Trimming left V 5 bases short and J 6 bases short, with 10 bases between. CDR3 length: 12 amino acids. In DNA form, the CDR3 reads TGTGCCAGCAGCCCTCGTATGGCTGAAGCTTTCTTT. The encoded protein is CASSPRMAEAFF.

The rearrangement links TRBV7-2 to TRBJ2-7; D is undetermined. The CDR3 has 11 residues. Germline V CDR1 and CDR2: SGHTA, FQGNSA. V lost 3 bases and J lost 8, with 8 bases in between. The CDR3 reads CASSFTSKQYF. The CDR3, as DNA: TGTGCCAGCAGCTTTACCAGCAAGCAGTACTTC.

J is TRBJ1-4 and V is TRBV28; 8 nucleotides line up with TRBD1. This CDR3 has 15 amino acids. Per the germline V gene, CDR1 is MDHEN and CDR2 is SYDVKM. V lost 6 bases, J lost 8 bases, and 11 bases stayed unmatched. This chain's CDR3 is CASRPPTGVIEKLFF. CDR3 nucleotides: TGTGCCAGCAGGCCTCCGACAGGGGTCATCGAAAAACTGTTTTTT.

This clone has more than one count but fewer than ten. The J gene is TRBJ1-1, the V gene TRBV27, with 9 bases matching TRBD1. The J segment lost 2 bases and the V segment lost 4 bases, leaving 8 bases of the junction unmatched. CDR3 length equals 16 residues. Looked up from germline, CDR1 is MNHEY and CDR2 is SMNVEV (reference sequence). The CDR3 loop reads CASSSPDRGTNTEAFF. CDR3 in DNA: TGTGCCAGCAGTTCACCCGACAGGGGGACCAACACTGAAGCTTTCTTT.

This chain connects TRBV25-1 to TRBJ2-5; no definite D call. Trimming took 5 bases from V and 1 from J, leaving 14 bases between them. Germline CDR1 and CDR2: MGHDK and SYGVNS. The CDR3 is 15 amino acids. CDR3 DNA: TGTGCCAGCAGTCGGACCAACGGGCCCCAAGAGACCCAGTACTTC. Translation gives CASSRTNGPQETQYF.

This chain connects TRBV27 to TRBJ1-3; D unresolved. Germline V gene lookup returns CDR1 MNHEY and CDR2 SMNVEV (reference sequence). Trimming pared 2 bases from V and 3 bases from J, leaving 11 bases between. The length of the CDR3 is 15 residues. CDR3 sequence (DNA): TGTGCCAGCAGTTTAAGGCTTGGGGTTGGAAACACCATATATTTT. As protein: CASSLRLGVGNTIYF.

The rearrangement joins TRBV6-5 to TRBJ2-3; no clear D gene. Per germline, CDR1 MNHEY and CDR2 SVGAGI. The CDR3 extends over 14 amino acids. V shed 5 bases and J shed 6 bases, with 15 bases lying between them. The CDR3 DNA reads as TGTGCCAGCAGTGAATTTAACATGGGGGATACGCAGTATTTT. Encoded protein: CASSEFNMGDTQYF.

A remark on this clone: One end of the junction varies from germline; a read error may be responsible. CDR3 residues: CASSLSRSADTQYF. The CDR3 DNA follows: TGTGCTAGCAGCTTATCTAGAAGCGCAGATACGCAGTATTTT. J is TRBJ2-3 and V is TRBV7-7; D uncertain. CDR1 and CDR2 (germline): SSHAT, FNYEAQ (reference sequence). CDR3 length equals 14 residues.